The present TCR beta chain was sequenced within a study of T cell repertoires in ileal Crohn's disease. A word on this clone: The antigen is not known.

Assay used: immunoSEQ multiplex PCR; TCRdb lists only in-frame clones, some missing. The table has 30,000 to 35,000 clones, around 80% seen once. Study-wide findings and caveats: Clonal expansions were more frequent in active smokers than non-smokers at surgery. High-frequency clones were more common in sorted CD8 than CD4 cells.

Deletions cut 4 bases from V and 4 bases from J, with 13 bases between. The germline CDR1 and CDR2 sequences are SEHNR and FQNEAQ (reference sequence). This CDR3 region has 14 residues. This chain connects TRBV7-9 to TRBJ2-5; maybe TRBD2 (6 bases). The sample consisted of ileal tissue. This sequence originates from an adult with Crohn's disease. CDR3: CASSSAGMAETQYF. CDR3 coding DNA: TGTGCCAGCAGCTCGGCGGGAATGGCAGAGACCCAGTACTTC.